This T cell receptor beta chain was captured in a study of cytomegalovirus exposure and HLA in healthy donors. Donors were nominally healthy when sampled, though unrecorded immune exposures were likely. The study ran its PCR with 60 Vbeta and 13 Jbeta primers. Profiled with immunoSEQ multiplex PCR; TCRdb holds only in-frame clones, not every one. The sample consists of under 200,000 clones, over 70% of them appearing once. The sequenced material came from PBMCs. The sequence came from a woman in her fifties or sixties in good health and CMV-seropositive.

CDR3 nucleotide sequence: TGTGCCAGCAGCTTAGTTCGGGTCCCTACAGAGACCCAGTACTTC. This encodes CASSLVRVPTETQYF. The rearrangement joins TRBV7-2 to TRBJ2-5, with D uncertain. Germline V CDR1 and CDR2: SGHTA, FQGNSA. There are 15 residues in the CDR3. Trimming cost V 1 base and J 4 bases, with 13 bases left between them. Combining the CDR3 with reference TRBV7-2 and TRBJ2-5 gives the whole variable domain GAGVSQSPSNKVTEKGKDVELRCDPISGHTALYWYRQSLGQGLEFLIYFQGNSAPDKSGLPSDRFSAERTGGSVSTLTIQRTQQEDSAVYLCASSLVRVPTETQYFGPGTRLLVL.